What follows describes a single T cell receptor beta chain. What it recognizes is unknown. This specimen comes from a study of beta chain features in type 1 diabetes. Study findings and constraints: The analysis here could not establish whether HLA type shapes TCRB rearrangement. All four CD4+ subsets from Type 1 diabetes patients carried moderately but significantly shorter TCRB CDR3s. More deletions and fewer insertions at VDJ junctions were found in patients with type 1 diabetes. Within patients, naive, central memory and Treg TCRB repertoires seemed more similar than within healthy donors.

Germline V CDR1 and CDR2: SGHTA, FQGNSA. Trimming pared 5 bases from V and 7 bases from J, leaving 12 bases between. CDR3 length equals 13 residues. Investigators reverse transcribed all isolated RNA, so they sequenced expressed TCRB transcripts. Measured with immunoSEQ multiplex PCR; TCRdb has only the in-frame clones, and not every one. The profile shows 150,000 to 200,000 clones, roughly 60% of them singletons. Blood was collected once per donor into heparin, averaging about 0.12 L. This clonotype was obtained from a young man with type 1 diabetes. Sequences were obtained from naive CD4+ T cells from blood. V gene TRBV7-2 combines with J gene TRBJ1-5, with a weak D call TRBD1 (6 bases). CDR3 DNA: TGTGCCAGCAGCGCATATGGACAGCAGCCCCAGCATTTT. Encoded protein: CASSAYGQQPQHF.